This T cell receptor (beta chain) was identified during a study of read filtering for tumor transcriptome and immune sequencing. About the study: Patients were 17 to 20 male and around 15 female, mean age around 66 years, range about 45 to 85. Revised staging placed 8 patients in R-ISS I, about 17 in II, 6 or 7 in III. Study findings and constraints: IR-seq captured clonotypes deeper and more reliably than RNA-seq.

The CDR3 extends over 17 amino acids. The V gene's germline CDR1 is SGHTA and CDR2 FQGTGA. Germline trimming cut 5 bases from V and 0 bases from J; bases unmatched to any gene: 8. Every patient had bone marrow sampled while the disease was active. By its share, this clonotype is medium-sized (0.01 to 0.1%). Antigen: not known. From approximately 430 ng of RNA, a library with molecular barcoded alpha/delta and beta/gamma adaptors was made. MiXCR, run by TCRdb on the reads, gives a single entry per CDR3 protein. The table includes roughly 82,000 distinct CDR3 sequences, over 9% detected once. Material: a population of CD138-negative cells sorted from bone marrow. The TCR was taken from a donor at least 40 years old with multiple myeloma. V is TRBV7-3 and J is TRBJ2-1; 9 bases line up with TRBD2. Here the CDR3 reads CASSLHPSGASYNEQFF. CDR3 bases: TGTGCCAGCAGCCTGCACCCTAGCGGGGCCTCCTACAATGAGCAGTTCTTC.